The 18 T cell receptor beta chains listed next were all sequenced from one sample in a study of control samples from healthy donors and cancer patients. Profiled with immunoSEQ multiplex PCR; TCRdb holds only in-frame clones, not every one. The table lists fewer than 200,000 clones, over 85% of them singletons. The sample taken for sequencing was blood. The receptors come from a woman in her fifties or sixties in good health.

V and J are TRBV6-2 or TRBV6-3 and TRBJ2-2, with D perhaps matching TRBD2 (5 bases). This CDR3 has 13 residues. Germline V lookup: CDR1 MNHEY, CDR2 SVGEGT. V shed 5 bases and J shed 2 bases, with 6 bases lying between them. The CDR3 loop reads CASSRTNTGELFF. In DNA form, the CDR3 reads TGTGCCAGCAGTCGGACTAACACCGGGGAGCTGTTTTTT.

The J gene is TRBJ1-2, the V gene TRBV20-1; a weak D match, TRBD1 (6 bases). V lost 5 bases and J 0 bases, leaving 10 bases between the germline ends. The length of the CDR3 is 13 residues. Germline V gene sequence: CDR1 DFQATT, CDR2 SNEGSKA (reference sequence). The CDR3: CSAGGQPNYGYTF. As DNA, the CDR3 is TGCAGTGCTGGTGGACAGCCTAACTATGGCTACACCTTC.

The J gene is TRBJ1-1, the V gene TRBV13; TRBD1 might be the D (5 bases). The germline V gene has CDR1 PRHDT and CDR2 FYEKMQ (reference sequence). CDR3 size: 16 residues. Trimming stripped 5 bases from V and 0 bases from J, with 16 bases between. The DNA of the CDR3 is TGTGCCAGCAGCCCGACCGTGAGGGGAATGAACACTGAAGCTTTCTTT. As protein: CASSPTVRGMNTEAFF.

The genes are TRBV19 and TRBJ2-7, with 8 bases matching TRBD1. V dropped 7 bases and J dropped 3; count of bases not matched to a gene: 5. The CDR3 length is 13 residues. Per the germline V gene, CDR1 is LNHDA and CDR2 is SQIVND (reference sequence). In DNA form, the CDR3 reads TGTGCCAGTAAGGATGGACAGGGCTACGAGCAGTACTTC. It yields the protein CASKDGQGYEQYF.

This clone appeared a single time. The chain joins TRBV5-5 to TRBJ1-4, with 8 bases matching TRBD1. The trim removed 4 bases at V and 4 bases at J, leaving 15 bases unmatched. Per the germline V gene, CDR1 is SGHKS and CDR2 is YYEKEE (reference sequence). There are 18 residues in the CDR3. As DNA, the CDR3 is TGTGCCAGCAGCAGCGGCCTTCAGGGGGCGCTTATTAATGAAAAACTGTTTTTT. Amino acids: CASSSGLQGALINEKLFF.

The chain combines TRBV5-6 with TRBJ2-4; D may be TRBD1 (6 bases). Germline CDR1 and CDR2: SGHDT and YYEEEE. This CDR3 is built from 16 residues. V was trimmed by 3 bases and J by 0 bases, leaving 13 bases between them. This CDR3 reads CASSSLRGGAKNIQYF. The CDR3 nucleotides read TGTGCCAGCAGCTCCCTTAGAGGGGGAGCCAAAAACATTCAGTACTTC.

V is TRBV5-4 and J is TRBJ1-2; 7 bases map to TRBD1. The CDR3 loop spans 14 amino acids. The J segment lost 2 bases and the V segment lost 4 bases, leaving 5 bases of the junction unmatched. Germline CDR1 reads SGHNT; CDR2 reads YYREEE (reference sequence). The CDR3 protein is CASSPDRVNYGYTF. The CDR3 DNA reads TGTGCCAGCAGCCCAGACAGGGTGAACTATGGCTACACCTTC.

V and J are TRBV11-3 and TRBJ2-2; TRBD2 matches 7 bases. This CDR3 is 14 amino acids long. Germline CDR1 SGHNT, CDR2 YENEEA. J gave up 5 bases and V 5 bases, and 5 bases lay outside the gene matches. CDR3 sequence reads: CASSRDYPTGELFF. In nucleotides, the CDR3 is TGTGCCAGCAGCCGGGACTACCCAACCGGGGAGCTGTTTTTT. Variable domain in full (rest from reference TRBV11-3 and TRBJ2-2): EAGVVQSPRYKIIEKKQPVAFWCNPISGHNTLYWYLQNLGQGPELLIRYENEEAVDDSQLPKDRFSAERLKGVDSTLKIQPAELGDSAVYLCASSRDYPTGELFFGEGSRLTVL.

The CDR3 bases are TGTGCCAGCAGAACGGACCCGGGGAACCAAGAGACCCAGTACTTC. Encoded protein: CASRTDPGNQETQYF. The rearrangement joins TRBV6-5 to TRBJ2-5, with a weak D call TRBD2 (5 bases). CDR1 and CDR2 from the germline V gene are MNHEY and SVGAGI. This CDR3 is built from 15 residues. V was trimmed by 6 bases and J by 0 bases, leaving 14 bases between them.

This CDR3 is CASSFLREGYTF. Written as DNA, the CDR3 is TGTGCCAGCAGCTTTCTCCGAGAGGGCTACACCTTC. The genes are TRBV5-6 and TRBJ1-2; no reliable D call. The germline V gene encodes CDR1 SGHDT and CDR2 YYEEEE. The CDR3 has 12 amino acids. V lost 2 bases, J lost 8 bases, and 10 bases lay in between.

J is TRBJ1-2 and V is TRBV6-2 or TRBV6-3; D is unresolved. This CDR3 has 13 amino acids. Germline V lookup: CDR1 MNHEY, CDR2 SVGEGT. The V gene lost 5 bases and the J gene lost 5 bases, with 12 bases spanning the gap. The CDR3 loop reads CASSDTQQYGYTF. Here the CDR3 DNA reads TGTGCCAGCAGTGACACCCAGCAATATGGCTACACCTTC.

The chain carries TRBV7-6 and TRBJ2-1; 9 bases agree with TRBD2. The J segment lost 8 bases and the V segment lost 4 bases, leaving 9 bases of the junction unmatched. Germline V gives CDR1 SGHVS, CDR2 FNYEAQ. CDR3 length: 15 amino acids. The CDR3 loop reads CASSSGTSPFHEQFF. CDR3 coding DNA: TGTGCCAGCAGCTCGGGGACTAGCCCCTTCCATGAGCAGTTCTTC.

The CDR3 bases are TGTGCCAGCAGACCTACAGGGTCTGGCTACACCTTC. Translating gives CASRPTGSGYTF. The chain uses TRBV12-3 or TRBV12-4 and TRBJ1-2; possible D gene TRBD1, 6 bases. V was cut by 6 bases and J by 7 bases, with 12 bases left in between. The CDR3 is 12 amino acids.

The chain carries TRBV27 and TRBJ2-7; D remains ambiguous. CDR1 is MNHEY and CDR2 is SMNVEV in the germline V gene (reference sequence). The germline V and J ends were trimmed by 6 bases and 5 bases, with 17 bases remaining between them. This CDR3 comprises 14 residues. Here the CDR3 reads CASRVRSRVHEQYF. The CDR3, as DNA: TGTGCCAGCAGGGTAAGGAGTCGCGTCCACGAGCAGTACTTC.

The chain carries TRBV19 and TRBJ1-1; D gene unclear. Trimming took off 5 bases at V and 4 bases at J, with 17 bases between the two ends. The CDR3 is made up of 15 amino acids. Per the germline V gene, CDR1 is LNHDA and CDR2 is SQIVND (reference sequence). The CDR3 spells CASSSYWEDSTEAFF. The CDR3 region has the DNA TGTGCCAGTAGTTCCTACTGGGAGGATTCCACTGAAGCTTTCTTT.

The chain recombines TRBV3-1 (or the pseudogene TRBV3-2) with TRBJ2-2; 10 positions match TRBD2. CDR3 size: 19 residues. V lost 1 base, J lost 0 bases, and 8 bases stayed unmatched. The V gene's germline CDR1 is LGHDT and CDR2 YNNKEL (reference sequence). The CDR3 spells CASSQGPGLAKTNTGELFF. The CDR3 bases are TGTGCCAGCAGCCAAGGCCCGGGACTAGCGAAAACGAACACCGGGGAGCTGTTTTTT.

This clone was recorded once. In the same sample, other DNA sequences code for this CDR3. The genes are TRBV18 and TRBJ2-5; D uncertain. Per germline, CDR1 KGHSH and CDR2 LQKENI. CDR3 length: 13 amino acids. V was pared by 3 bases and J by 1 base, with 6 bases between. DNA for the CDR3: TGTGCCAGCTCACCGTCCGGCCAAGAGACCCAGTACTTC. Encoded protein: CASSPSGQETQYF.

The CDR3 sequence is CASMGGTTEAFF. The CDR3 nucleotides are TGTGCCAGCATGGGCGGAACCACTGAAGCTTTCTTT. The V and J genes are TRBV7-9 and TRBJ1-1, with D hard to call. The CDR3 covers 12 residues. V was trimmed by 7 bases and J by 4 bases, leaving 10 bases between them. Germline loops: CDR1 SEHNR, CDR2 FQNEAQ (reference sequence).